The 30 T cell receptor beta chains below all came from one sample that was sequenced in a study of OX40 agonist ivuxolimab in advanced cancers. Repertoires were generated with immunoSEQ multiplex PCR, while TCRdb's copy carries only in-frame clones and drops some. Counted here are around 54,000 clones, roughly 94% occurring once; the ten biggest clones make up 9.5% to 15%. This specimen consisted of CD4+ or CD8+ T cells sorted from blood, obtained in a trial of the OX40 agonist ivuxolimab. These receptor sequences come from an adult with an advanced solid tumor such as melanoma, head and neck, liver or kidney cancer.

V usage is TRBV7-9 and J usage is TRBJ2-5; 7 nucleotides align to TRBD1. V shed 5 bases, J shed 5 bases, and the junction held 5 bases outside the gene matches. The CDR3 totals 13 residues. Germline-derived CDR1 and CDR2 are SEHNR and FQNEAQ (reference sequence). CDR3 sequence reads: CASSPGTDETQYF. The CDR3 DNA sequence: TGTGCCAGCAGCCCGGGGACAGACGAGACCCAGTACTTC.

This chain connects TRBV6-1 to TRBJ2-3, with D uncertain. Trimming removed 3 bases from V and 4 bases from J, with 5 bases in between. The germline CDR1 and CDR2 sequences are MNHNS and SASEGT. The CDR3 contains 12 residues. The CDR3 loop reads CASSDRPDTQYF. DNA of the CDR3: TGTGCCAGCAGTGATCGGCCAGATACGCAGTATTTT.

The chain combines TRBV11-2 with TRBJ2-2; D is unclear. Per the germline V gene, CDR1 is SGHAT and CDR2 is FQNNGV. This CDR3 comprises 16 residues. With 0 bases removed from V and 0 bases from J, the gap between germline ends came to 8 bases. The CDR3: CASSLDLGTNTGELFF. In DNA form, the CDR3 reads TGTGCCAGCAGCTTAGATCTAGGGACGAACACCGGGGAGCTGTTTTTT. Looking up the rest from reference TRBV11-2 and TRBJ2-2 gives the full variable domain: EAGVAQSPRYKIIEKRQSVAFWCNPISGHATLYWYQQILGQGPKLLIQFQNNGVVDDSQLPKDRFSAERLKGVDSTLKIQPAKLEDSAVYLCASSLDLGTNTGELFFGEGSRLTVL.

This rearrangement joins TRBV11-3 to TRBJ2-2; D gene unclear. V was shortened by 3 bases and J by 6 bases, with 8 bases between the two germline ends. Germline CDR1 reads SGHNT; CDR2 reads YENEEA. The CDR3 is 13 residues long. The CDR3 sequence is CASSFWGAGELFF. DNA of the CDR3: TGTGCCAGCAGCTTTTGGGGTGCCGGGGAGCTGTTTTTT.

This clone was detected once. This rearrangement joins TRBV10-2 to TRBJ2-7; a weak D match, TRBD1 (5 bases). CDR3 length: 13 amino acids. The V and J ends lost 2 bases and 2 bases respectively, with 7 bases between them. Germline V gene sequence: CDR1 WSHSY, CDR2 SAAADI. This chain's CDR3 is CASSEDRTYEQYF. In DNA form, the CDR3 reads TGCGCCAGCAGTGAGGACAGAACCTACGAGCAGTACTTC.

This chain connects TRBV19 to TRBJ2-2, with D perhaps matching TRBD2 (6 bases). The CDR3 is 13 residues long. The germline gives CDR1 LNHDA, CDR2 SQIVND (reference sequence). V lost 3 bases and J lost 6, with 8 bases in between. The CDR3 sequence: CASSIWGAGELFF. DNA for the CDR3: TGTGCCAGTAGTATTTGGGGGGCCGGGGAGCTGTTTTTT.

V is TRBV4-1 and J is TRBJ2-1; weak D call: TRBD1 (5 bases). The CDR3 is 15 residues long. CDR1 is MGHRA and CDR2 is YSYEKL in the germline V gene. V lost 2 bases to trimming and J lost 9 bases, with 17 bases between them. For the CDR3, the DNA is TGCGCCAGCAGCCAACCTCTTTCTGGCCAGGGTGAGCAGTTCTTC. The encoded protein is CASSQPLSGQGEQFF.

The rearrangement links TRBV27 to TRBJ2-7; 10 bases are a match to TRBD1. This CDR3 is 15 amino acids long. The V gene end was trimmed by 5 bases and the J gene end by 2 bases; junction bases not matched to a gene: 6. The germline CDR1 and CDR2 sequences are MNHEY and SMNVEV (reference sequence). CDR3 amino acids: CASSPTTGGAYEQYF. The CDR3 bases are TGTGCCAGCAGTCCGACGACAGGGGGCGCCTACGAGCAGTACTTC.

The rearrangement uses TRBV2 and TRBJ2-1; TRBD1 agrees at 9 bases. Germline V gene sequence: CDR1 SNHLY, CDR2 FYNNEI. CDR3 length: 17 amino acids. J gave up 5 bases and V 6 bases, and 14 bases lay outside the gene matches. CDR3 amino acids: CASRRITGTGYHNEQFF. The CDR3 DNA is TGTGCCAGCAGGAGAATAACCGGGACAGGGTATCACAATGAGCAGTTCTTC.

The rearrangement links TRBV30 to TRBJ1-1; no reliable D call. V was cut by 2 bases and J by 3 bases, with 16 bases left in between. CDR1 and CDR2 (germline): GTSNPN, SVGIG (reference sequence). The CDR3 spans 15 residues. The CDR3 reads CAWSPGMGFDTEAFF. In nucleotides, the CDR3 is TGTGCCTGGAGTCCCGGAATGGGATTTGACACTGAAGCTTTCTTT.

The chain joins TRBV6-5 to TRBJ1-4, with D unresolved. This CDR3 is built from 14 residues. Germline assignment: CDR1 MNHEY and CDR2 SVGAGI. Trimming took 6 bases from V and 4 from J, leaving 12 bases between them. CDR3 sequence: CASRTTQRNEKLFF. CDR3 sequence (DNA): TGTGCCAGCAGGACGACACAGCGTAATGAAAAACTGTTTTTT.

This chain connects TRBV9 to TRBJ2-2; weak D call: TRBD1 (6 bases). CDR3 length equals 13 residues. CDR1 and CDR2 (germline): SGDLS, YYNGEE. Deletions cut 4 bases from V and 7 bases from J, with 11 bases between. The CDR3 nucleotides read TGTGCCAGCAGCATCAACAGGGTCGGGGAGCTGTTTTTT. Protein product: CASSINRVGELFF. Full variable domain (remainder filled in from reference TRBV9 and TRBJ2-2): DSGVTQTPKHLITATGQRVTLRCSPRSGDLSVYWYQQSLDQGLQFLIQYYNGEERAKGNILERFSAQQFPDLHSELNLSSLELGDSALYFCASSINRVGELFFGEGSRLTVL.

The genes are TRBV5-5 and TRBJ2-1, with 9 bases matching TRBD1. The ends lost 3 bases at V and 8 bases at J; junction bases unmatched: 9. The CDR3 length is 15 residues. In germline, CDR1 is SGHKS, CDR2 YYEKEE (reference sequence). CDR3 DNA sequence: TGTGCCAGCAGCTACTACCCGGGACAGGGTGATGAGCAGTTCTTC. Protein sequence: CASSYYPGQGDEQFF.

V and J are TRBV10-3 and TRBJ1-2; 7 bases are a match to TRBD1. The CDR3 runs 14 residues. V gave up 6 bases and J gave up 8 bases; unmatched junction bases: 12. The germline gives CDR1 ENHRY, CDR2 SYGVKD. The CDR3 sequence is CAISLPGTASGYTF. CDR3 nucleotide sequence: TGTGCCATCAGCTTGCCCGGGACAGCCAGCGGCTACACCTTC.

This clone was picked up one time. The genes are TRBV6-1 and TRBJ2-3; D unresolved. V shed 1 base and J shed 6 bases, with 14 bases lying between them. In germline, CDR1 is MNHNS, CDR2 SASEGT. This CDR3 contains 15 residues. CDR3 nucleotides: TGTGCCAGCAGTGAAGACCCAGGCAGGCCGGATACGCAGTATTTT. It encodes CASSEDPGRPDTQYF.

This chain joins TRBV28 and TRBJ2-7, with 7 bases that match TRBD2. The J segment lost 7 bases and the V segment lost 5 bases, leaving 14 bases of the junction unmatched. The germline V gene has CDR1 MDHEN and CDR2 SYDVKM. The CDR3 runs 15 residues. Here the CDR3 reads CASSLQRDPLGEQYF. The CDR3, as DNA: TGTGCCAGCAGTCTACAGCGGGATCCCTTGGGGGAGCAGTACTTC.

The J gene is TRBJ2-5, the V gene TRBV9; D is perhaps TRBD1 (6 bases). This CDR3 is 15 amino acids long. Germline CDR1 and CDR2: SGDLS and YYNGEE. V shed 0 bases and J shed 5 bases, with 14 bases lying between them. The CDR3 nucleotides are TGTGCCAGCAGCGTAGAAGGCAGGGGTTCGGAGACCCAGTACTTC. This translates into CASSVEGRGSETQYF. Full variable domain (missing parts from reference TRBV9 and TRBJ2-5): DSGVTQTPKHLITATGQRVTLRCSPRSGDLSVYWYQQSLDQGLQFLIQYYNGEERAKGNILERFSAQQFPDLHSELNLSSLELGDSALYFCASSVEGRGSETQYFGPGTRLLVL.

This chain links TRBV13 with TRBJ2-5, with D perhaps TRBD2 (7 bases). This CDR3 comprises 14 residues. Germline CDR1 and CDR2: PRHDT and FYEKMQ (reference sequence). Trimming cost V 5 bases and J 4 bases, with 14 bases left between them. The CDR3 region is CASSGGGGGETQYF. The CDR3 region has the DNA TGTGCCAGCAGCGGCGGGGGAGGGGGAGAGACCCAGTACTTC.

The chain uses TRBV9 and TRBJ2-3; 8 bases fit TRBD2. In germline, CDR1 is SGDLS, CDR2 YYNGEE. Unmatched junction bases numbered 4, after V lost 0 bases and J lost 1 base. This CDR3 contains 16 residues. This CDR3 is CASSVATGGGTDTQYF. CDR3 coding DNA: TGTGCCAGCAGCGTAGCAACGGGAGGGGGCACAGATACGCAGTATTTT.

This clone was seen just once. This rearrangement joins TRBV19 to TRBJ1-1; tentatively, D is TRBD1 (5 bases). V gave up 3 bases and J gave up 0 bases, with 20 bases separating them. The germline V gene encodes CDR1 LNHDA and CDR2 SQIVND (reference sequence). CDR3 length equals 18 residues. The CDR3 is CASSMERGLGGMNTEAFF. The DNA for the CDR3 is TGTGCCAGTAGTATGGAGCGAGGACTGGGGGGAATGAACACTGAAGCTTTCTTT.

The chain combines TRBV19 with TRBJ2-1; D is ambiguous. Trimming pared 6 bases from V and 10 bases from J, leaving 19 bases between. This CDR3 contains 14 residues. Germline CDR1 reads LNHDA; CDR2 reads SQIVND (reference sequence). CDR3 loop: CASSPRSLEAEQFF. As DNA, the CDR3 is TGTGCCAGTAGCCCAAGATCGCTTGAAGCGGAGCAGTTCTTC.

The chain uses TRBV6-6 and TRBJ2-7, with TRBD1 matching over 12 bases. The CDR3 loop spans 13 amino acids. CDR1 MNHNY and CDR2 SVGAGI come from the germline V gene (reference sequence). The junction had 14 bases not matched to a gene; V was cut back by 11 bases and J by 12 bases. CDR3 nucleotide sequence: TGTGCCGCCGCGGGGGACAGGGGGCCCCCGAGGTACTTC. Its protein is CAAAGDRGPPRYF.

The chain combines TRBV2 with TRBJ2-1, with 7 bases identical to TRBD2. The CDR3 spans 14 residues. Germline V lookup: CDR1 SNHLY, CDR2 FYNNEI. The ends lost 4 bases at V and 9 bases at J; junction bases unmatched: 9. The CDR3 DNA sequence: TGTGCCAGCAGTGGGGGGAGGGGTGTTTTTGAGCAGTTCTTC. It specifies CASSGGRGVFEQFF. Complete variable domain (other parts from reference TRBV2 and TRBJ2-1): EPEVTQTPSHQVTQMGQEVILRCVPISNHLYFYWYRQILGQKVEFLVSFYNNEISEKSEIFDDQFSVERPDGSNFTLKIRSTKLEDSAMYFCASSGGRGVFEQFFGPGTRLTVL.

The chain is built from TRBV28 and TRBJ1-1; 7 nucleotides agree with TRBD1. Germline V gene lookup returns CDR1 MDHEN and CDR2 SYDVKM. V lost 3 bases, J lost 5 bases, and 15 bases stayed unmatched. This CDR3 has 17 amino acids. CDR3 DNA sequence: TGTGCCAGCAGTTTGCCCCGAGGGCAGGGGGAACGGACTGAAGCTTTCTTT. This sequence encodes CASSLPRGQGERTEAFF.

V is TRBV13 and J is TRBJ1-5; D unclear. From germline, CDR1 is PRHDT and CDR2 FYEKMQ (reference sequence). This CDR3 region has 13 residues. V was clipped by 1 base and J by 8 bases, with 9 bases between them. In DNA, the CDR3 is TGTGCCAGCAGCTTAGAGAGACGGGAGCCCCAGCATTTT. Translating it yields CASSLERREPQHF.

CDR3 residues: CAIRGLTDTQYF. The CDR3 DNA reads as TGTGCCATCAGAGGTCTCACAGATACGCAGTATTTT. The J gene is TRBJ2-3, the V gene TRBV10-3; D gene uncertain. Germline values: CDR1 ENHRY, CDR2 SYGVKD. The CDR3 runs to 12 residues. Trimming left V 6 bases short and J 2 bases short, with 6 bases between.

The genes are TRBV19 and TRBJ2-2; TRBD1 agrees at 9 bases. Germline V gene data show CDR1 as LNHDA and CDR2 as SQIVND (reference sequence). The CDR3 consists of 16 residues. Trimming took 5 bases from V and 2 from J; bases not matched to a gene: 6. In DNA, the CDR3 is TGTGCCAGTAGTGCCGTACAGGGGGCCAACACCGGGGAGCTGTTTTTT. Translating gives CASSAVQGANTGELFF. Combining the CDR3 with reference TRBV19 and TRBJ2-2 gives the whole variable domain DGGITQSPKYLFRKEGQNVTLSCEQNLNHDAMYWYRQDPGQGLRLIYYSQIVNDFQKGDIAEGYSVSREKKESFPLTVTSAQKNPTAFYLCASSAVQGANTGELFFGEGSRLTVL.

This clone appeared a single time. V gene TRBV30 combines with J gene TRBJ1-4; D is unresolved. The CDR3 runs 12 residues. Germline V gene data show CDR1 as GTSNPN and CDR2 as SVGIG (reference sequence). V was shortened by 0 bases and J by 8 bases, with 7 bases between the two germline ends. In nucleotides, the CDR3 is TGTGCCTGGAGTGTAACGAACGAAAAACTGTTTTTT. The encoded protein is CAWSVTNEKLFF.

The rearrangement joins TRBV7-8 to TRBJ1-1; tentatively, D is TRBD1 (5 bases). The germline gives CDR1 SGHVS, CDR2 FQNEAQ. There are 14 residues in the CDR3. The V gene lost 2 bases and the J gene lost 1 base, with 8 bases spanning the gap. The CDR3 DNA is TGTGCCAGCAGCTTATATGGACAGAACACTGAAGCTTTCTTT. Protein sequence: CASSLYGQNTEAFF.

This chain joins TRBV15 and TRBJ2-3; D not certain. Trimming took 3 bases from V and 0 from J, leaving 7 bases between them. The CDR3 has 14 amino acids. Germline CDR1 LNHNV, CDR2 YYDKDF (reference sequence). The CDR3 loop reads CATSSDFSTDTQYF. As DNA, the CDR3 is TGTGCCACCAGCAGTGATTTTAGCACAGATACGCAGTATTTT.